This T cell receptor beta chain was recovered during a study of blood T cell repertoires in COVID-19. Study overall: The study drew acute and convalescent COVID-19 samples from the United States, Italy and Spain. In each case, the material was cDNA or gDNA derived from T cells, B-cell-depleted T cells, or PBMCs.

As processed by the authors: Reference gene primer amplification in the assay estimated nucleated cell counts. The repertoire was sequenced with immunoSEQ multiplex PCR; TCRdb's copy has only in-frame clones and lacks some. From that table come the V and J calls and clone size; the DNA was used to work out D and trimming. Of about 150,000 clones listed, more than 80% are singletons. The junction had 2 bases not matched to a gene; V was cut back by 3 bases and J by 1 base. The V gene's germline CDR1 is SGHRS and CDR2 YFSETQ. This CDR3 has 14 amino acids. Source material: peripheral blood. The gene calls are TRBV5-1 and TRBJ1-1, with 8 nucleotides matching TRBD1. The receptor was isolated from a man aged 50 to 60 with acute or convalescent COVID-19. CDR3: CASSSQGGNTEAFF. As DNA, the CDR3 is TGCGCCAGCAGCTCACAGGGGGGGAACACTGAAGCTTTCTTT.